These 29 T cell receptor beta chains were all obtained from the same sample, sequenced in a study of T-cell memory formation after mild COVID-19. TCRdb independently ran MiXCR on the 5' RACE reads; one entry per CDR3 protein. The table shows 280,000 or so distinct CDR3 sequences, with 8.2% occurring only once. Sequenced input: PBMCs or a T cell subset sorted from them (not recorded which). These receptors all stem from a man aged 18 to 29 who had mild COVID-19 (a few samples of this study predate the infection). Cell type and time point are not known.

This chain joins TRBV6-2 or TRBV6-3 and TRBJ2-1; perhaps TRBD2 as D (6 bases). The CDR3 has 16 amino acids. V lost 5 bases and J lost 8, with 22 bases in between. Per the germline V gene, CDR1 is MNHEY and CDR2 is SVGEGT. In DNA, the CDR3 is TGTGCCAGCAGTCGCGTCCGGGACTCCGGTCTAGATGAGCAGTTCTTC. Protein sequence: CASSRVRDSGLDEQFF.

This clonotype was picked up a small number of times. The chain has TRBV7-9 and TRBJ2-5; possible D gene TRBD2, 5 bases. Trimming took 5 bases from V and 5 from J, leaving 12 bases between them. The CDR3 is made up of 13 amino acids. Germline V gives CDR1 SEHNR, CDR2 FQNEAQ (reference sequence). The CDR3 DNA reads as TGTGCCAGCAGCGGACTCGTGAGTGAGACCCAGTACTTC. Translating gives CASSGLVSETQYF.

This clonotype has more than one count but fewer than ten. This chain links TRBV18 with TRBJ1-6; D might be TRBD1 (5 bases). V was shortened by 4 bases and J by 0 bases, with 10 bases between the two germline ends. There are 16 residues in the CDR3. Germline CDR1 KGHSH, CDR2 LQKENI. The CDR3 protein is CASSLQGTSYNSPLHF. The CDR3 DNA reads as TGTGCCAGCTCACTTCAGGGCACCTCCTATAATTCACCCCTCCACTTT.

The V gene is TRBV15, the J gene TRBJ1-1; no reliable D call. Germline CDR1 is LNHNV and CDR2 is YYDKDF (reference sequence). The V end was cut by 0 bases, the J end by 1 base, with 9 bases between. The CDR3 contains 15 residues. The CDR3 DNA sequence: TGTGCCACCAGCAGAGACCGTGGTAGGAACACTGAAGCTTTCTTT. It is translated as CATSRDRGRNTEAFF.

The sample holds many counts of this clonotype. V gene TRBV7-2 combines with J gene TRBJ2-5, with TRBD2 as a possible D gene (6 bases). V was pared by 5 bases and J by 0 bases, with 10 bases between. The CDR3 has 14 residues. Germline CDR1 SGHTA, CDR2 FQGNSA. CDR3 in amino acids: CASSRGDYQETQYF. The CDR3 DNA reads TGTGCCAGCAGCCGCGGGGACTACCAAGAGACCCAGTACTTC.

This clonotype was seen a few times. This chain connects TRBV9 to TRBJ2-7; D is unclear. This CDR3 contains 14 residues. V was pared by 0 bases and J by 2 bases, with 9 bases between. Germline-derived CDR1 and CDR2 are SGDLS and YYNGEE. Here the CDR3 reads CASSVDPGTYEQYF. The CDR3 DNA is TGTGCCAGCAGCGTAGATCCCGGCACCTACGAGCAGTACTTC.

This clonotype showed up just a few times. CDR3 coding DNA: TGCGCCAGCAGCCAAGAGAGTCAGATTTACAATGAGCAGTTCTTC. Translated: CASSQESQIYNEQFF. The rearrangement links TRBV4-3 to TRBJ2-1; D remains unclear. The V and J ends lost 0 bases and 4 bases respectively, with 10 bases between them. CDR3 length equals 15 residues. CDR1 is LGHNA, CDR2 YSLEER, per germline.

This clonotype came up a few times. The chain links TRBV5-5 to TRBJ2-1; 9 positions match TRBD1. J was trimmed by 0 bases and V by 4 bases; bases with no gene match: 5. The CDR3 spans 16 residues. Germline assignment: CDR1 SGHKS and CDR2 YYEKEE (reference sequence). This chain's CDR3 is CASSRTGESSYNEQFF. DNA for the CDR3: TGTGCCAGCAGCCGGACAGGGGAAAGCTCCTACAATGAGCAGTTCTTC. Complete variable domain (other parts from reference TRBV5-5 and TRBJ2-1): DAGVTQSPTHLIKTRGQQVTLRCSPISGHKSVSWYQQVLGQGPQFIFQYYEKEERGRGNFPDRFSARQFPNYSSELNVNALLLGDSALYLCASSRTGESSYNEQFFGPGTRLTVL.

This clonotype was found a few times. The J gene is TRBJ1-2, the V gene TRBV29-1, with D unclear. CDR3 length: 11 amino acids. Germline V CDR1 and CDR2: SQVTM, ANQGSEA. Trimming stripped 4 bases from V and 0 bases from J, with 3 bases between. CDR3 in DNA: TGCAGCGTTGGCCCTAACTATGGCTACACCTTC. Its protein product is CSVGPNYGYTF.

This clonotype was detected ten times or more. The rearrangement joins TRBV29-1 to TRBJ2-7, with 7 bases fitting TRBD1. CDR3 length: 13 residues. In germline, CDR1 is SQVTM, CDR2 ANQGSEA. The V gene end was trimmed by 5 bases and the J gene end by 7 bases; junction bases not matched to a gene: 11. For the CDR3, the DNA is TGCAGCGTTAATAGAGAGGGGGCGAGTGAGCAGTACGTC. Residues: CSVNREGASEQYV.

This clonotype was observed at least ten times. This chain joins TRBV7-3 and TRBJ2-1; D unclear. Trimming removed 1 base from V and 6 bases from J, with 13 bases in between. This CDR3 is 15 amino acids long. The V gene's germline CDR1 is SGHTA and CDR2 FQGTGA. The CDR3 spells CASSLSGSPTNEQFF. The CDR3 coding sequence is TGTGCCAGCAGCTTAAGCGGCAGCCCTACCAATGAGCAGTTCTTC.

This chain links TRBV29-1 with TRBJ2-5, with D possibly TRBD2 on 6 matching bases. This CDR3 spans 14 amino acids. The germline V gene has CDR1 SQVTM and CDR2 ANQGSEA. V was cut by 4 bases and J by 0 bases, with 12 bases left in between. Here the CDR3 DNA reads TGCAGCGTTGTACTAGCAGGAGACCAAGAGACCCAGTACTTC. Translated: CSVVLAGDQETQYF.

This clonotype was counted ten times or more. CDR3 DNA sequence: TGTGCCAGCAGTGAGGGGGGTGAGCAGTTCTTC. Translated: CASSEGGEQFF. V gene TRBV6-2 or TRBV6-3 combines with J gene TRBJ2-1, with D perhaps matching TRBD1 or TRBD2 (6 bases each). Germline CDR1 is MNHEY and CDR2 is SVGEGT. Trimming left V 5 bases short and J 9 bases short, with 8 bases between. The CDR3 extends over 11 amino acids.

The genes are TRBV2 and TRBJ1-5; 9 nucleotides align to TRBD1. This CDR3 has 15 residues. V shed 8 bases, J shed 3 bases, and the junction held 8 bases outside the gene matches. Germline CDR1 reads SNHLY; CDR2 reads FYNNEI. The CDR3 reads CASGGTGNYNQPQHF. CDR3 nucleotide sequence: TGTGCCAGCGGGGGGACAGGGAATTACAATCAGCCCCAGCATTTT.

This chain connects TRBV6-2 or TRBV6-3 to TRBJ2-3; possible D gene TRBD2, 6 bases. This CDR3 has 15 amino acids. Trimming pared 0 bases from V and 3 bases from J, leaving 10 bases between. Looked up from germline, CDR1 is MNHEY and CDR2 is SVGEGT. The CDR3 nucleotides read TGTGCCAGCAGTTACTCGAAGGAGGGGACAGATACGCAGTATTTT. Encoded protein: CASSYSKEGTDTQYF.

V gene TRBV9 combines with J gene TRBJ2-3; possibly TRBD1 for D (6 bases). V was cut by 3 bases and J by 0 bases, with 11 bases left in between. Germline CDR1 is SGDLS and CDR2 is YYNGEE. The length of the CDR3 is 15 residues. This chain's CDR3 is CASSARTASTDTQYF. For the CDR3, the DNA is TGTGCCAGCAGCGCGAGGACAGCTAGCACAGATACGCAGTATTTT.

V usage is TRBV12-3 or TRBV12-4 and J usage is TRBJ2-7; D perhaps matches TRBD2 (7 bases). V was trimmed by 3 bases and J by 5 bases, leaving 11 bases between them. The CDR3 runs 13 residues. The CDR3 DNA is TGTGCCAGCAGTTTTGGGGGGGGCGACGAGCAGTACTTC. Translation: CASSFGGGDEQYF.

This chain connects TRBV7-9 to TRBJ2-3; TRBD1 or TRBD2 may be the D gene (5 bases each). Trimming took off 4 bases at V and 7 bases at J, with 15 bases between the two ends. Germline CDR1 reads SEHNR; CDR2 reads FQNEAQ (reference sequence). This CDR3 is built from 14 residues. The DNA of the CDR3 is TGTGCCAGCAGCTCCATGCCCGAGGGGAATACGCAGTATTTT. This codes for CASSSMPEGNTQYF.

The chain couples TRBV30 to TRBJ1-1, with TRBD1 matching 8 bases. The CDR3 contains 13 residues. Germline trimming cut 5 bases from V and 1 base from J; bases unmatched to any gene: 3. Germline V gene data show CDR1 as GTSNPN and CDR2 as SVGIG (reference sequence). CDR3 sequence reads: CAWDRGSNTEAFF. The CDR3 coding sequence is TGTGCCTGGGACAGGGGTTCGAACACTGAAGCTTTCTTT.

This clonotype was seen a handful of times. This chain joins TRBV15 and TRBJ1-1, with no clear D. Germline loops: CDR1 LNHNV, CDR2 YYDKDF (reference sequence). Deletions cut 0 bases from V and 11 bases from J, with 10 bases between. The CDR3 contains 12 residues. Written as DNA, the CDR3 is TGTGCCACCAGCAGAGATCAACAACGGGCTTTCTTT. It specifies CATSRDQQRAFF. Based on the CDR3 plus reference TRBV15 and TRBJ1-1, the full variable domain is DAMVIQNPRYQVTQFGKPVTLSCSQTLNHNVMYWYQQKSSQAPKLLFHYYDKDFNNEADTPDNFQSRRPNTSFCFLDIRSPGLGDTAMYLCATSRDQQRAFFGQGTRLTVV.

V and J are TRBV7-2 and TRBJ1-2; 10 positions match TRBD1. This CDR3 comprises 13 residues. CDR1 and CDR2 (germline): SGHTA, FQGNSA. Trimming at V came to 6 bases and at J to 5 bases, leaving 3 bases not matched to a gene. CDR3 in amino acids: CASSSDRGYGYTF. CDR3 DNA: TGTGCCAGCAGTTCGGACAGGGGGTATGGCTACACCTTC.

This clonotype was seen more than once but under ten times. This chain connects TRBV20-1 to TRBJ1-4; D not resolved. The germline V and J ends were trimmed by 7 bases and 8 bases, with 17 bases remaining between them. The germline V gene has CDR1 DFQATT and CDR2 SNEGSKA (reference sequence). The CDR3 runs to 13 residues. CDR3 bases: TGCAGTGTCCCGGGCCGTACCCGAGAAAAACTGTTTTTT. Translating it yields CSVPGRTREKLFF.

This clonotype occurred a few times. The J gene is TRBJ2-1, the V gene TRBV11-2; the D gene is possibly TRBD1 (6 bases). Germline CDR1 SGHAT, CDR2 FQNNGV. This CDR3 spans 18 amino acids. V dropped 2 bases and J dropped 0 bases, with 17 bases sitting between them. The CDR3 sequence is CASSLPTRGFSSYNEQFF. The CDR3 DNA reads TGTGCCAGCAGCTTACCCACGAGGGGGTTTAGCTCCTACAATGAGCAGTTCTTC.

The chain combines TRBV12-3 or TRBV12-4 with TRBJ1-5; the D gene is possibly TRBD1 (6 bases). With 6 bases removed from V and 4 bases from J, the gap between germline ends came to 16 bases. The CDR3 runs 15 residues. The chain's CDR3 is CASSRGGFGNQPQHF. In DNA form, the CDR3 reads TGTGCCAGCAGCCGAGGGGGTTTTGGAAATCAGCCCCAGCATTTT.

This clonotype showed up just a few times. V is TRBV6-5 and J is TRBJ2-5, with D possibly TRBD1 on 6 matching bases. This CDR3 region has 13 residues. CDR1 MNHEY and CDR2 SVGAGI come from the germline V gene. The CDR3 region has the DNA TGTGTAACGGGGAAGGACAGACAAGAGACCCAGTACTTC. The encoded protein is CVTGKDRQETQYF.

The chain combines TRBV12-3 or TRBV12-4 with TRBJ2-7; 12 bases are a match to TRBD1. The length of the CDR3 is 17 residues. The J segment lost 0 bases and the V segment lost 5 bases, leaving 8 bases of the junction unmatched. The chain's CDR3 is CASSLTAGQGASYEQYF. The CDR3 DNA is TGTGCCAGCAGTCTGACCGCGGGACAGGGGGCCTCCTACGAGCAGTACTTC.

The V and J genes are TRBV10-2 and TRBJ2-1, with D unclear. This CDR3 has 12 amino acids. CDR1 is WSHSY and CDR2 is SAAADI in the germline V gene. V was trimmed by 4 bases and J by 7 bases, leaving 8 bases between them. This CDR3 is CASSGGTNEQFF. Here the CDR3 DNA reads TGCGCCAGCAGTGGGGGTACGAATGAGCAGTTCTTC.

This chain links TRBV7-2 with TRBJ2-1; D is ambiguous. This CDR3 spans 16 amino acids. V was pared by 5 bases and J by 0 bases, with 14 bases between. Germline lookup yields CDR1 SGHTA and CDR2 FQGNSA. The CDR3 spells CASSPEAASSYNEQFF. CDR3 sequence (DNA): TGTGCCAGCAGCCCCGAGGCGGCGAGCTCCTACAATGAGCAGTTCTTC.

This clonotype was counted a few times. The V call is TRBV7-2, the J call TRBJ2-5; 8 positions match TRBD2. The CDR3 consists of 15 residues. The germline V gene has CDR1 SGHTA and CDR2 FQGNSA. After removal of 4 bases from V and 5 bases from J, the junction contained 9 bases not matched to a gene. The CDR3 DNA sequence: TGTGCCAGCAGCTCAAGCAGCGGGGGAGTGGAGACCCAGTACTTC. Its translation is CASSSSSGGVETQYF.